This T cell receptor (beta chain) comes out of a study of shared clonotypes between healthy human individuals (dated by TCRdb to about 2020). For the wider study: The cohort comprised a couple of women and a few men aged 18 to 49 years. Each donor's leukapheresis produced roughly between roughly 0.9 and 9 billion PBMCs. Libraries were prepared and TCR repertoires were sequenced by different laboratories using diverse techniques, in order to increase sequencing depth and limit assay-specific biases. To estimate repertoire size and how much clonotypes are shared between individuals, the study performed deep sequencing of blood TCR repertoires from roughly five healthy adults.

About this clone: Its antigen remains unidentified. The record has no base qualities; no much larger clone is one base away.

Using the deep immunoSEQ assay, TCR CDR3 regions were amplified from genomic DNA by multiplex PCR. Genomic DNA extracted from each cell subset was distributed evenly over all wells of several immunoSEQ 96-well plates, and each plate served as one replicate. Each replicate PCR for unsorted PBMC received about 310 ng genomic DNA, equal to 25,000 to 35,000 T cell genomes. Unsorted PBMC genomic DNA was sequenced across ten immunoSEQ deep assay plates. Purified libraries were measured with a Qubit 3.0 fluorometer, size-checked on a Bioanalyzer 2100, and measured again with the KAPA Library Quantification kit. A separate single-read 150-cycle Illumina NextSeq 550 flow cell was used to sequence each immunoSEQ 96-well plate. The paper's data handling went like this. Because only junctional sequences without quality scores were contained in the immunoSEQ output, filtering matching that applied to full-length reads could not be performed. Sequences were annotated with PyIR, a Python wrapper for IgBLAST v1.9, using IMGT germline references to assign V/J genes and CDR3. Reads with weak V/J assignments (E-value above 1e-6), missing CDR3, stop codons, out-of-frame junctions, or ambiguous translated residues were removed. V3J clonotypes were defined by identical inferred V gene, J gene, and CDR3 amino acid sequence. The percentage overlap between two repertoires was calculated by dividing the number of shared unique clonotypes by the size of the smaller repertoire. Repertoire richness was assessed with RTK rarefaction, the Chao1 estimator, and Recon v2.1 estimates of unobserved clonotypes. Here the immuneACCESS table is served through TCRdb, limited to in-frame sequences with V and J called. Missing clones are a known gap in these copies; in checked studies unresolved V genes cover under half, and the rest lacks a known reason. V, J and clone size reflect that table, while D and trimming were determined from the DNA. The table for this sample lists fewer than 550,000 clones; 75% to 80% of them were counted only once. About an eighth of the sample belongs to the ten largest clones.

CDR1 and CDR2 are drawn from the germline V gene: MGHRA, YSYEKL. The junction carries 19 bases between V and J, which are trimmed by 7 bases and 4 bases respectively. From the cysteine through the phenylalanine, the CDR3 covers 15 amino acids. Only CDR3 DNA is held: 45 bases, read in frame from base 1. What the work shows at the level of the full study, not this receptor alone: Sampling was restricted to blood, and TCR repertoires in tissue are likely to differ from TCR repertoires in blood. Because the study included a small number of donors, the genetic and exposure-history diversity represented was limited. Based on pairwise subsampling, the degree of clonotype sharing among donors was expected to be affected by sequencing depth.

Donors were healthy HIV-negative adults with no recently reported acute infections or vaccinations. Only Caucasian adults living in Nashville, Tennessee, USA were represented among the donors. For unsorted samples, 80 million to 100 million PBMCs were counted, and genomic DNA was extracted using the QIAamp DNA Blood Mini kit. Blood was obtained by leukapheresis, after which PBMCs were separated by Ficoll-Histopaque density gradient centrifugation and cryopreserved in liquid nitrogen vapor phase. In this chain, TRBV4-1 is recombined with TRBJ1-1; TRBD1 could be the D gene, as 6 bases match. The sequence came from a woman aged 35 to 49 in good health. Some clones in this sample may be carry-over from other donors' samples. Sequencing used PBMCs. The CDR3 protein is CASTNQIGGGTEAFF. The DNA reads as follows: TGCGCCAGCACTAATCAAATAGGGGGTGGCACTGAAGCTTTCTTT.